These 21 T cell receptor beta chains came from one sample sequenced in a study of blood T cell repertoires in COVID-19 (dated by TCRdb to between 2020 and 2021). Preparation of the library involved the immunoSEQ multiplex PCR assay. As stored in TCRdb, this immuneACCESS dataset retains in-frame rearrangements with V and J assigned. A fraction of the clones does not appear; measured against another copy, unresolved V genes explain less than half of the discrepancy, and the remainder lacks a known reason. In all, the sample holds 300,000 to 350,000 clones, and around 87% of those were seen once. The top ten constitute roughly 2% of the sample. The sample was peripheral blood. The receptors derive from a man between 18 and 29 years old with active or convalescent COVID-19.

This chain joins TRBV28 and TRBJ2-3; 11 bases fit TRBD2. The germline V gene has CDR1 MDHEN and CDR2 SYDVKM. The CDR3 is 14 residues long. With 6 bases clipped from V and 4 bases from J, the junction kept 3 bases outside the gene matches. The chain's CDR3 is CASSTSGRSDTQYF. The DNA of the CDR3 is TGTGCCAGCAGCACTAGCGGGAGATCAGATACGCAGTATTTT. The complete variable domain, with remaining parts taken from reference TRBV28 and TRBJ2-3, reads DVKVTQSSRYLVKRTGEKVFLECVQDMDHENMFWYRQDPGLGLRLIYFSYDVKMKEKGDIPEGYSVSREKKERFSLILESASTNQTSMYLCASSTSGRSDTQYFGPGTRLTVL.

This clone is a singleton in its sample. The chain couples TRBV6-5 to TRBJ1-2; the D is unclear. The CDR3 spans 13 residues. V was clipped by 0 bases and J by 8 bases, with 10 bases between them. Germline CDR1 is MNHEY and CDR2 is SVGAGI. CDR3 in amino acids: CASSYSREGGYTF. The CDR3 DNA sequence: TGTGCCAGCAGTTACTCAAGGGAGGGCGGCTACACCTTC.

DNA for the CDR3: TGTGCCAGTAGTATAGTCTCCGGGACAGGGTTGGACGAGCAGTACTTC. It is translated as CASSIVSGTGLDEQYF. V is TRBV19 and J is TRBJ2-7; 9 positions match TRBD1. From germline, CDR1 is LNHDA and CDR2 SQIVND (reference sequence). After removal of 1 base from V and 5 bases from J, the junction contained 9 bases not matched to a gene. This CDR3 region has 16 residues.

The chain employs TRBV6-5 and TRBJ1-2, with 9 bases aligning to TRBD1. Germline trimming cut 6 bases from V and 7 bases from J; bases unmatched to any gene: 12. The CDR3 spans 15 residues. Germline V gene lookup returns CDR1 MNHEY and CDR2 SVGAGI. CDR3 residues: CASRLNTGGSGGYTF. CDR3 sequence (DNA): TGTGCCAGCAGACTAAATACAGGGGGCTCGGGTGGCTACACCTTC.

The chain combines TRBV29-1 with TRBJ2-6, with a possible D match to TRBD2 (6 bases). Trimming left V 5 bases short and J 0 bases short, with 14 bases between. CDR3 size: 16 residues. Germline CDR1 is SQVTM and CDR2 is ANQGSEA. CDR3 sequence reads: CSVLGGANSGANVLTF. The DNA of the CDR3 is TGCAGCGTTCTGGGCGGGGCGAACTCTGGGGCCAACGTCCTGACTTTC.

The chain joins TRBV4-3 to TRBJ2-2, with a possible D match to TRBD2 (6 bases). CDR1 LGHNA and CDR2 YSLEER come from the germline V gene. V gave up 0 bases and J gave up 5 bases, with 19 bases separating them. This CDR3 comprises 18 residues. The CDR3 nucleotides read TGCGCCAGCAGCCAAGATCTTGCGCGGAGTGCGGGAACCGGGGAGCTGTTTTTT. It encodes CASSQDLARSAGTGELFF.

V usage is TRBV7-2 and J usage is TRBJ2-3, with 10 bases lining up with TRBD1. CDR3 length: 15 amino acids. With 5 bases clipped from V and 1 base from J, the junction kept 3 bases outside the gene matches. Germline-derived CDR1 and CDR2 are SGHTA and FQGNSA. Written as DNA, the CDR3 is TGTGCCAGCAGCCCGACAGGGGGCCGCACAGATACGCAGTATTTT. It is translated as CASSPTGGRTDTQYF.

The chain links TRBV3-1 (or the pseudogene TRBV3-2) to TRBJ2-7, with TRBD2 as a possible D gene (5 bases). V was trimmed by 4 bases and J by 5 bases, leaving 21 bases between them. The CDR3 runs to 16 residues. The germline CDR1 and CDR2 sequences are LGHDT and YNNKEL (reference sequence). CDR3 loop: CASSPWAGPHQDEQYF. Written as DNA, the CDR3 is TGTGCCAGCAGCCCCTGGGCGGGCCCACATCAAGACGAGCAGTACTTC.

CDR3 DNA sequence: TGTGCCAGCAGTCCCCCGACTAGCGGGATCGATGAGCAGTTCTTC. Amino acid sequence: CASSPPTSGIDEQFF. The chain joins TRBV27 to TRBJ2-1, with 11 bases lining up with TRBD2. CDR1 is MNHEY and CDR2 is SMNVEV in the germline V gene (reference sequence). The CDR3 is 15 amino acids. J gave up 8 bases and V 5 bases, and 8 bases lay outside the gene matches.

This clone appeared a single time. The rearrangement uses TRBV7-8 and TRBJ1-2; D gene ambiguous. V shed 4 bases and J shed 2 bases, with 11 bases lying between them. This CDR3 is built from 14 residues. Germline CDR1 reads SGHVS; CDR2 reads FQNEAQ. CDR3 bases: TGTGCCAGCAGCTCCGCGGAAACCAACTATGGCTACACCTTC. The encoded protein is CASSSAETNYGYTF.

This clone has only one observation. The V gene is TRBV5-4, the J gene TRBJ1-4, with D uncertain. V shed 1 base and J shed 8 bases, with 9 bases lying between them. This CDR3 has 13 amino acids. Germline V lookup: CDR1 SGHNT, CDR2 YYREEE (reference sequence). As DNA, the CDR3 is TGTGCCAGCAGCTTGTCGCTATCAGAAAAACTGTTTTTT. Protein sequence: CASSLSLSEKLFF.

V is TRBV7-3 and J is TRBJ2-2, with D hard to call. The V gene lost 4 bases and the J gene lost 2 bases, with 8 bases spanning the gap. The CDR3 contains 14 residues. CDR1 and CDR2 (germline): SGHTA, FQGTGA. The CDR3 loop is CASSSTLNTGELFF. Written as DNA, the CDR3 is TGTGCCAGCAGCTCCACGCTAAACACCGGGGAGCTGTTTTTT.

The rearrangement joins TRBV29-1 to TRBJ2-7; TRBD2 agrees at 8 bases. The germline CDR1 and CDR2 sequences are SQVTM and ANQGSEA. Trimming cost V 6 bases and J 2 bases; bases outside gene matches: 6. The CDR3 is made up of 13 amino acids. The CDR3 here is CSVGLAETYEQYF. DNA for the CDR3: TGCAGCGTCGGACTAGCTGAGACCTACGAGCAGTACTTC.

The CDR3 DNA follows: TGTGCCAGCAGCTATAATGCTGGGGGGGCGTATGGCTACACCTTC. Amino acid sequence: CASSYNAGGAYGYTF. The chain recombines TRBV11-2 with TRBJ1-2; possible D gene TRBD1, 6 bases. V was shortened by 4 bases and J by 5 bases, with 17 bases between the two germline ends. Germline V gives CDR1 SGHAT, CDR2 FQNNGV. The CDR3 has 15 amino acids. Full variable domain (missing parts from reference TRBV11-2 and TRBJ1-2): EAGVAQSPRYKIIEKRQSVAFWCNPISGHATLYWYQQILGQGPKLLIQFQNNGVVDDSQLPKDRFSAERLKGVDSTLKIQPAKLEDSAVYLCASSYNAGGAYGYTFGSGTRLTVV.

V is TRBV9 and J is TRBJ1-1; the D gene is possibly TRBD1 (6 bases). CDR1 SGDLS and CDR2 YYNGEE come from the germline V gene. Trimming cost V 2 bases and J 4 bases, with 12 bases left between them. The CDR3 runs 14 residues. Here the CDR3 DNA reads TGTGCCAGCAGCGTCATATCAGGGGTCACTGAAGCTTTCTTT. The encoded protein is CASSVISGVTEAFF.

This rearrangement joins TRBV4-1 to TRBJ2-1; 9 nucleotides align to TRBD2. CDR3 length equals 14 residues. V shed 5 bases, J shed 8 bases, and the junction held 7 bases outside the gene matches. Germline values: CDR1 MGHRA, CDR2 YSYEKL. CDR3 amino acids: CASSSIAGVDEQFF. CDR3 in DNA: TGCGCCAGCAGCTCAATAGCGGGAGTGGATGAGCAGTTCTTC.

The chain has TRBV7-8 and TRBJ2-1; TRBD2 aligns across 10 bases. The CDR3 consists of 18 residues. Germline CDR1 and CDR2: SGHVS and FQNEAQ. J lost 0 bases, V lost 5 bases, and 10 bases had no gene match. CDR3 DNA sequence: TGTGCCAGCAGCCTCCTAGCGGGGGAGAGGAGCTCCTACAATGAGCAGTTCTTC. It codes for CASSLLAGERSSYNEQFF.

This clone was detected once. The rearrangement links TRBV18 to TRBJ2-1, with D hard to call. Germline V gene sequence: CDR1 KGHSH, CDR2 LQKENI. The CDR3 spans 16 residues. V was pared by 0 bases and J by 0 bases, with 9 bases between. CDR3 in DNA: TGTGCCAGCTCACCACCTCGCACGAGCTCCTACAATGAGCAGTTCTTC. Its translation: CASSPPRTSSYNEQFF.

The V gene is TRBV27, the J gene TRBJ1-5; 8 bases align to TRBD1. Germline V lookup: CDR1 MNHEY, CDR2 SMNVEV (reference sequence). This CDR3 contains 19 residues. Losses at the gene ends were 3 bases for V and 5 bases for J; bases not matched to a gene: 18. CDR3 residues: CASSLNGLDLGTGDQPQHF. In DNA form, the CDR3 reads TGTGCCAGCAGTTTGAATGGGCTTGATTTGGGGACAGGCGATCAGCCCCAGCATTTT.

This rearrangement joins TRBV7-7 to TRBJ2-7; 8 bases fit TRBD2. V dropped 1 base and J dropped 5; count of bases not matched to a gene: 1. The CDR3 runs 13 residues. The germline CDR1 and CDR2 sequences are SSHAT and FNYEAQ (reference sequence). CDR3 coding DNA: TGTGCCAGCAGCTTAGTGCGGGAGGACGAGCAGTACTTC. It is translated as CASSLVREDEQYF.

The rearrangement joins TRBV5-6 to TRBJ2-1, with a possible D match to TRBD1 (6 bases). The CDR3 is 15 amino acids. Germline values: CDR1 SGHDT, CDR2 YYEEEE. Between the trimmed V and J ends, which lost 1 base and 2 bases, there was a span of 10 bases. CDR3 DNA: TGTGCCAGCAGCTTGTGGCAGGGGCCCTACAATGAGCAGTTCTTC. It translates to CASSLWQGPYNEQFF.